Detailed here is one TCR beta chain. Data came from immunoSEQ multiplex PCR; TCRdb stores just in-frame clones and leaves some out. The data contain 150,000 to 200,000 clones, approximately 94% of them singletons. This specimen belongs to a study of control samples from healthy donors and cancer patients. Germline CDR1 KGHSH, CDR2 LQKENI. The CDR3 covers 13 residues. Trimming removed 0 bases at V and 5 bases at J, with 8 bases between. The chain joins TRBV18 to TRBJ2-7; D not resolved. The clonotype comes from a man under 40 in good health. Source material: blood. The CDR3 loop is CASSPPQSDEQYF. The DNA for the CDR3 is TGTGCCAGCTCACCACCTCAGAGCGACGAGCAGTACTTC.